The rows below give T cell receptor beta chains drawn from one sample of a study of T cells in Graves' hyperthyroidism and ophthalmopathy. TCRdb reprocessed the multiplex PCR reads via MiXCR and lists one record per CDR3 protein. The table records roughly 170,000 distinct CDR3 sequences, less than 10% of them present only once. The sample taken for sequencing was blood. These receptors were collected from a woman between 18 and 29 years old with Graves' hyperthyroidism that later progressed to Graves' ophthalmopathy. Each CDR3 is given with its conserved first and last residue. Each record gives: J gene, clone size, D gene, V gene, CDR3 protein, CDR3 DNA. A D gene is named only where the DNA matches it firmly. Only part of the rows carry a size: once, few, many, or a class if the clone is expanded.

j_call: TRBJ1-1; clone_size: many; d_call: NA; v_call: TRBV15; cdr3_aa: CATSRQQTQNTEAFF; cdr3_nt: TGTGCCACCAGCAGGCAACAAACTCAGAACACTGAAGCTTTCTTT
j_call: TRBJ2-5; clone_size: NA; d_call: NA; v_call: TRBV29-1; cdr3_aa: CSVVSKPGTPSEWETQYF; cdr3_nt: TGCAGCGTGGTTTCTAAACCAGGGACCCCCTCCGAATGGGAGACCCAGTACTTC
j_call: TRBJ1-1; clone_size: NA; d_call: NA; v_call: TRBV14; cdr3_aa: CASSQDLLLPQPSEAFF; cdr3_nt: TGTGCCAGCAGCCAAGATCTGTTATTACCCCAACCATCTGAAGCTTTCTTT
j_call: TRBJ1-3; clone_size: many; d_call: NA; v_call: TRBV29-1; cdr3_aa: CSSREGNTIYF; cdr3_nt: TGCAGCTCAAGAGAGGGAAACACCATATATTTT
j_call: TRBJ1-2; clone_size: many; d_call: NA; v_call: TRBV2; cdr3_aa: CATIQWGDGYTF; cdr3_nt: TGTGCCACCATTCAGTGGGGGGATGGCTACACCTTC
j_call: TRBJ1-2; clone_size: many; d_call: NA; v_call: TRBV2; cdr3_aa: CASSKRSDYGYTF; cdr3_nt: TGTGCCAGCAGTAAGAGGTCAGATTATGGCTACACCTTC
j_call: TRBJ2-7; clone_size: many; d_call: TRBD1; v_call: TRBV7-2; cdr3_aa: CASRRQGSTYEQYF; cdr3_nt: TGTGCCAGCAGGAGACAGGGGTCGACCTACGAGCAGTACTTC
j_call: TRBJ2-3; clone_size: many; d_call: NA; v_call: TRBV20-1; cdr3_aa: CSARGSTDTQYF; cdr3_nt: TGCAGTGCTAGGGGCAGCACAGATACGCAGTATTTT
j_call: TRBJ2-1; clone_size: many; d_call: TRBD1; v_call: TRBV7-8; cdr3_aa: CASSRLRPGQGYNEQFF; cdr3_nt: TGTGCCAGCAGCCGACTCAGACCGGGACAGGGGTACAATGAGCAGTTCTTC
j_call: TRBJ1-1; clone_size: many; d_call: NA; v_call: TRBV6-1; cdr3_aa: CASRSLTNTEAFF; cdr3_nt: TGTGCCAGCAGATCTCTCACGAACACTGAAGCTTTCTTT
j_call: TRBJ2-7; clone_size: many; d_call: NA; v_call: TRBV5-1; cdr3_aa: CASSLAGLSVQYF; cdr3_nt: TGCGCCAGCAGCTTGGCCGGCCTTAGTGTGCAGTACTTC
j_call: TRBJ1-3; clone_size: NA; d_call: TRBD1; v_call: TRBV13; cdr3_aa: CASSLDGTGRNTIYF; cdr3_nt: TGTGCCAGCAGCTTAGATGGGACAGGGAGAAACACCATATATTTT
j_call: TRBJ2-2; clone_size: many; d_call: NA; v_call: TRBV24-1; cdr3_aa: CATSDPGVGDGELFF; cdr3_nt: TGTGCCACCAGTGATCCAGGGGTAGGGGACGGGGAGCTGTTTTTT
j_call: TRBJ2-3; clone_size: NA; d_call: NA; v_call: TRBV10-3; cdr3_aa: CAIRGGITDTQYF; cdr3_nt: TGTGCCATCAGAGGGGGAATCACAGATACGCAGTATTTT
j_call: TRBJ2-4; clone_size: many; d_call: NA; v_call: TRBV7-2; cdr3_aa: CASSLNYPRGNIQYF; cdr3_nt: TGTGCCAGCAGCTTAAATTATCCCCGGGGGAACATTCAGTACTTC
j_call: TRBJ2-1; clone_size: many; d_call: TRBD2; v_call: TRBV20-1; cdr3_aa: CSAPDSGRAENEQFF; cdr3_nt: TGCAGTGCACCGGATAGCGGGAGGGCCGAGAATGAGCAGTTCTTC